The 7 T cell receptor beta chains listed next were all sequenced from one sample in a study of Graves' ophthalmopathy and Graves' hyperthyroidism. RNA transcripts were the source from which TCR beta CDR3 regions were amplified. An initial RT-PCR round employing HTBI primers preceded a second-round multiplex PCR. TCRdb independently ran MiXCR on the multiplex PCR reads; one entry per CDR3 protein. Counted here are approximately 460,000 distinct CDR3 sequences, approximately 15% occurring once; the ten biggest clones make up approximately 9.8%. Sample: blood. The receptors shown here come from a woman between 25 and 40 years old with Graves' ophthalmopathy.

This chain uses TRBV6-1 with TRBJ2-5; 9 positions agree with TRBD1. The length of the CDR3 is 16 residues. Germline CDR1 and CDR2: MNHNS and SASEGT. V was clipped by 1 base and J by 3 bases; unmatched bases: 6. CDR3 DNA: TGTGCCAGCAGTGAAGAGGGGACAGGGTACGAAGAGACCCAGTACTTC. It specifies CASSEEGTGYEETQYF.

This clonotype was seen many times. The CDR3 is CASNPGGGGPNEQYF. CDR3 DNA sequence: TGTGCCAGCAATCCGGGGGGAGGGGGCCCCAACGAGCAGTACTTC. The chain has TRBV7-2 and TRBJ2-7, with D tentatively TRBD1 or TRBD2 (7 bases each). Germline CDR1 is SGHTA and CDR2 is FQGNSA. This CDR3 region has 15 residues. The germline V and J ends were trimmed by 7 bases and 5 bases, with 21 bases remaining between them.

This clonotype was detected ten times or more. This sequence joins TRBV5-1 and TRBJ2-2; a possible D gene is TRBD2 (5 bases). The CDR3 spans 14 residues. Trimming took 0 bases from V and 6 from J, leaving 9 bases between them. From germline, CDR1 is SGHRS and CDR2 YFSETQ. This CDR3 reads CASSLVEGPGELFF. In DNA, the CDR3 is TGCGCCAGCAGCTTGGTAGAGGGTCCCGGGGAGCTGTTTTTT.

This clonotype was counted many times. The chain carries TRBV7-9 and TRBJ2-5, with 12 bases identical to TRBD2. This CDR3 has 19 residues. Looked up from germline, CDR1 is SEHNR and CDR2 is FQNEAQ (reference sequence). The trim removed 2 bases at V and 3 bases at J, leaving 13 bases unmatched. CDR3 nucleotide sequence: TGTGCCAGCAGCTTATTGACTACGACTAGCGGGAGCGTAGAAGAGACCCAGTACTTC. This translates into CASSLLTTTSGSVEETQYF.

Of note for this clonotype: The junction does not match germline at one end; this may be a read error. The CDR3 DNA is TGTGCCAGCTCACGCGGCAGTCAAGAGACCGAGTACTTC. The encoded protein is CASSRGSQETEYF. V is TRBV18 and J is TRBJ2-5; D unresolved. The V gene's germline CDR1 is KGHSH and CDR2 LQKENI. CDR3 length equals 13 residues.

This clonotype has at least ten counts. The rearrangement links TRBV20-1 to TRBJ2-7; no clear D gene. The CDR3 has 14 residues. The V and J ends lost 0 bases and 3 bases respectively, with 12 bases between them. CDR1 and CDR2 (germline): DFQATT, SNEGSKA (reference sequence). CDR3 region: CSARDIASYYEQYF. For the CDR3, the DNA is TGCAGTGCTAGAGATATTGCCAGCTACTACGAGCAGTACTTC.

This chain joins TRBV11-2 and TRBJ2-7; 7 bases match TRBD1. The V and J ends lost 1 base and 0 bases, in that order; junction bases with no gene match: 6. Germline V lookup: CDR1 SGHAT, CDR2 FQNNGV. The length of the CDR3 is 16 residues. For the CDR3, the DNA is TGTGCCAGCAGCTTAGGCCCGGGACAGAGCTCCTACGAGCAGTACTTC. Protein sequence: CASSLGPGQSSYEQYF. Based on the CDR3 plus reference TRBV11-2 and TRBJ2-7, the full variable domain is EAGVAQSPRYKIIEKRQSVAFWCNPISGHATLYWYQQILGQGPKLLIQFQNNGVVDDSQLPKDRFSAERLKGVDSTLKIQPAKLEDSAVYLCASSLGPGQSSYEQYFGPGTRLTVT.